The TCR beta chain under discussion was sequenced for a study of identical twins. Unique molecular identifiers were present on the cDNA, which also gained a universal primer site by template switching. TCRdb used MiXCR to reprocess the 5' RACE reads, holding one entry per CDR3 protein. The sample holds about 260,000 distinct CDR3 sequences, around 7% seen once. Trimming cost V 7 bases and J 1 base, with 11 bases left between them. The CDR3 spans 13 residues. The germline V gene encodes CDR1 SGHNT and CDR2 YYREEE (reference sequence). In addition, the sample was reused for a study of yellow fever vaccine responses in identical twins. That report notes: Vaccine-induced T cell responses in twins were reportedly observed to appear partly convergent, partly personalized.

The chain recombines TRBV5-4 with TRBJ1-1, with a tentative D call TRBD1 (6 bases). Sequencing was performed on memory (CD45RO+) T cells sorted from blood. This receptor was identified in a woman aged 18-35 years in good health. As DNA, the CDR3 is TGTGCCAGCGTGGACAGTCCGAACACTGAAGCTTTCTTT. Residues: CASVDSPNTEAFF.